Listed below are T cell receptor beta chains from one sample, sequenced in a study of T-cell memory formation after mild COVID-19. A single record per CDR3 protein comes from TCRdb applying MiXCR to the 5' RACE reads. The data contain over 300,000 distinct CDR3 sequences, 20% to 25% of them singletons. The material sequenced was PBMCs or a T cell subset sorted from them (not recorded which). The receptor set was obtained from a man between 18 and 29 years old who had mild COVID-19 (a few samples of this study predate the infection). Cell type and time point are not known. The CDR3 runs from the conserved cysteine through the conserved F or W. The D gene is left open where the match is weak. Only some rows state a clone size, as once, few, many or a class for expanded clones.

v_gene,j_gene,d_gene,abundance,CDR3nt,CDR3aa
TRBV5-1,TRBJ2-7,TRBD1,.,TGCGCCAGCAGCTATGGCCCGGGACAGGGGTTCGAGCAGTACTTC,CASSYGPGQGFEQYF
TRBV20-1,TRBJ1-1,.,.,TGCAGTGCCCCGCTGGCCACAGGGACTGAAGCTTTCTTT,CSAPLATGTEAFF
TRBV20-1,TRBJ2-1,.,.,TGCAGTGCCACTAGAAACTACAATGAGCAGTTCTTC,CSATRNYNEQFF
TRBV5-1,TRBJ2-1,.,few,TGCGCCAGCAGCTTGGAGGGGTATGAGCAGTTCTTC,CASSLEGYEQFF
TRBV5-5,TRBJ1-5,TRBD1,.,TGTGCCAGCAGCCCGAGGACAGGGATCCAGCCCCAGCATTTT,CASSPRTGIQPQHF
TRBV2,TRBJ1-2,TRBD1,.,TGTGCCAGCAGTCCTCGGACAGGGTCTAACTATGGCTACACCTTC,CASSPRTGSNYGYTF
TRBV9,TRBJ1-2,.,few,TGTGCCAGCAGCGTAGACAGTGACTATGGCTACACCTTC,CASSVDSDYGYTF
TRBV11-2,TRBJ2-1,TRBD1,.,TGTGCCAGCAGCTCGCAGGGGGCCCCCCCGGGGGAGCAGTTCTTC,CASSSQGAPPGEQFF
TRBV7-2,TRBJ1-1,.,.,TGTGCCAGCAGCCCACGCTTAGGGGACTTAGCGACTGAAGCTTTCTTT,CASSPRLGDLATEAFF
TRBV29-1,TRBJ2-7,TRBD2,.,TGCAGCGTTGGGTTGACTAGCGGGGCGTCCTACGAGCAGTACTTC,CSVGLTSGASYEQYF
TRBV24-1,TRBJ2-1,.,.,TGTGCCACCAGTGATCCGACGGGGAATGAGCAGTTCTTC,CATSDPTGNEQFF
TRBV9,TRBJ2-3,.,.,TGTGCCAGCAGCGTAAGGGGTAGCACAGATACGCAGTATTTT,CASSVRGSTDTQYF
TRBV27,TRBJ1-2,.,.,TGTGCCAGCAGTCCCCACTTGGGGGGCACCTATGGCTACACCTTC,CASSPHLGGTYGYTF
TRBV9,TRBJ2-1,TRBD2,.,TGTGCCAGCAGCCCGGGGACTAGCGGGGGAAATGAGCAGTTCTTC,CASSPGTSGGNEQFF
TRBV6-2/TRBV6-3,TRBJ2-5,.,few,TGTGCCAGCAGTTCTCCGGGGGAACGGATCCAAGAGACCCAGTACTTC,CASSSPGERIQETQYF
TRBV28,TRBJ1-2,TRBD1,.,TGTGCCAGCACGTCAGGGGGCCACGGGATTGACTATGGCTACACCTTC,CASTSGGHGIDYGYTF
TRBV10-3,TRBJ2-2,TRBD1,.,TGTGCCATCAGTCGGACAGGGCTAAGCACAACCGGGGAGCTGTTTTTT,CAISRTGLSTTGELFF
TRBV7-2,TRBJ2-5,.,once,TGTGCCAGCAGTCCCCTGCGAGGGGGAGGGGAGACCCAGTACTTC,CASSPLRGGGETQYF